The clone carrying this T cell receptor (beta chain) was seen repeatedly, ten times or more. Germline values: CDR1 SGDLS, CDR2 YYNGEE. Trimming took off 0 bases at V and 8 bases at J, with 12 bases between the two ends. The CDR3 spans 15 residues. This sample was included in a study of response to subunit inactivated influenza vaccine. TCRdb redid the calling of the RT-PCR reads with MiXCR, one entry per CDR3 protein. Here the sample spans 170,000 or so distinct CDR3 sequences, around a tenth being singletons. The clonotype originates from a man aged 50-75 years who received an inactivated influenza vaccine. The chain uses TRBV9 and TRBJ1-6, with a weak D call TRBD1 (5 bases). This sample comprised CD8+ T cells sorted from PBMCs, obtained less than 30 months after vaccination. CDR3: CASSVEAGPYSPLHF. Here the CDR3 DNA reads TGTGCCAGCAGCGTAGAAGCGGGGCCTTATTCACCCCTCCACTTT.